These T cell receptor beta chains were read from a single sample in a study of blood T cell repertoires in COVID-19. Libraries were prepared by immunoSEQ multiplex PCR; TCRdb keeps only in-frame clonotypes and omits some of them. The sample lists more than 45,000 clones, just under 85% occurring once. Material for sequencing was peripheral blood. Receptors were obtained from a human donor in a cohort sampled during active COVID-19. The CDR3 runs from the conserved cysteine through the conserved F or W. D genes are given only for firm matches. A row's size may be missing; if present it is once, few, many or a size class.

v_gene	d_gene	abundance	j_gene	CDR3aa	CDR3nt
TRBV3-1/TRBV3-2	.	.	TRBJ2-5	CASSQDLVQETQYF	TGTGCCAGCAGCCAAGATCTAGTCCAAGAGACCCAGTACTTC
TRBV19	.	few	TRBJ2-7	CASSTHGGYEQYF	TGTGCCAGTAGTACCCACGGGGGCTACGAGCAGTACTTC
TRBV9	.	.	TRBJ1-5	CASSVAAGRPYSNQPQHF	TGTGCCAGCAGCGTAGCGGCAGGGCGACCTTATAGCAATCAGCCCCAGCATTTT
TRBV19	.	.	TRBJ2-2	CASSTRGAGELFF	TGTGCCAGTAGTACCCGAGGAGCCGGGGAGCTGTTTTTT
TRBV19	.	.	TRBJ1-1	CASSTGRTTEAFF	TGTGCCAGTAGTACGGGGAGGACGACTGAAGCTTTCTTT
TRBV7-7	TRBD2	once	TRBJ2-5	CASSRRLAGTETQYF	TGTGCCAGCAGCCGAAGGCTAGCGGGGACGGAGACCCAGTACTTC
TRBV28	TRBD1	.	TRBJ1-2	CASSTGTGYGYTF	TGTGCCAGCAGTACAGGGACAGGGTATGGCTACACCTTC
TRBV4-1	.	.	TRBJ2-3	CASSQAQEFADTQYF	TGCGCCAGCAGCCAAGCACAGGAGTTTGCAGATACGCAGTATTTT
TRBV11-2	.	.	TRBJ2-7	CASSLTSTYEQYF	TGTGCCAGCAGCTTGACATCTACCTACGAGCAGTACTTC
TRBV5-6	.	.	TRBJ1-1	CASSLGLEAFF	TGTGCCAGCAGCCTGGGGCTTGAAGCTTTCTTT
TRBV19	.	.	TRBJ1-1	CASGGLEAFF	TGTGCCAGTGGAGGACTTGAAGCTTTCTTT
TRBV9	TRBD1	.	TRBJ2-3	CASSVEQGEADTQYF	TGTGCCAGCAGCGTAGAACAGGGGGAGGCAGATACGCAGTATTTT
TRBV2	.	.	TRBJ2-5	CASSSRLGGETQYF	TGTGCCAGCAGTTCCCGCTTAGGCGGGGAGACCCAGTACTTC
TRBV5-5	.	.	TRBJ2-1	CASSLGQGIQGEQFF	TGTGCCAGCAGCTTGGGCCAGGGGATTCAGGGTGAGCAGTTCTTC
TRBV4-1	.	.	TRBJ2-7	CASSPDRTNYEQYF	TGCGCCAGCAGCCCGGACAGGACTAACTACGAGCAGTACTTC
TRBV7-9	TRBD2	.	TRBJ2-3	CASSLALSGGSPDTQYF	TGTGCCAGCAGCTTAGCATTAAGCGGGGGTAGCCCAGATACGCAGTATTTT
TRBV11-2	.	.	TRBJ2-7	CASSLGRLSEQYF	TGTGCCAGCAGCTTGGGCAGGCTCTCCGAGCAGTACTTC
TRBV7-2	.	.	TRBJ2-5	CASSQGGVRIGETQYF	TGTGCCAGCAGCCAAGGGGGAGTGCGTATCGGGGAGACCCAGTACTTC
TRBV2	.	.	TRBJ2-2	CASLPGTFTGELFF	TGTGCCAGCCTGCCCGGGACTTTCACCGGGGAGCTGTTTTTT
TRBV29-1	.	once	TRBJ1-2	CSVEDPLGEGEGGYTF	TGCAGCGTTGAAGATCCTCTGGGGGAGGGAGAAGGTGGCTACACCTTC
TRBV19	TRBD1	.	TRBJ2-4	CASSIPGQGSKNIQYF	TGTGCCAGTAGTATACCGGGACAGGGATCCAAAAACATTCAGTACTTC
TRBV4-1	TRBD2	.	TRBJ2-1	CASSQDLAGAGGEQFF	TGCGCCAGCAGCCAAGACCTAGCGGGGGCTGGGGGTGAGCAGTTCTTC
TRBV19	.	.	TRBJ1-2	CASSIQGSALWGYTF	TGTGCCAGTAGTATTCAGGGCTCAGCTCTTTGGGGCTACACCTTC
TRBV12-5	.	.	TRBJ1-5	CASGANRDQPQHF	TGTGCTAGTGGTGCCAACAGGGACCAGCCCCAGCATTTT
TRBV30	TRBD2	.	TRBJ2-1	CAWIVGRGNEQFF	TGTGCCTGGATTGTCGGGAGGGGAAATGAGCAGTTCTTC
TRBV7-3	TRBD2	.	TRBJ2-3	CASSLKGGSRADTQYF	TGTGCCAGCAGCTTAAAGGGCGGGAGTCGGGCAGATACGCAGTATTTT
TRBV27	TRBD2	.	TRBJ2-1	CASSDIAGASVGNEQFF	TGTGCCAGCAGTGATATAGCGGGGGCTTCGGTTGGGAATGAGCAGTTCTTC
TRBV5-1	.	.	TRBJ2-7	CASSPRLRDGLRRHYEQYF	TGCGCCAGCAGCCCCCGTTTGCGGGATGGGTTAAGACGCCACTACGAGCAGTACTTC
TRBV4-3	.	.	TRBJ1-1	CASSHPSGGASNTEAFF	TGCGCCAGCAGCCACCCGTCGGGGGGGGCCTCGAACACTGAAGCTTTCTTT
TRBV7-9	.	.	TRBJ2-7	CASSPVQGSRSYEQYF	TGTGCCAGCAGCCCCGTACAGGGTTCTAGATCCTACGAGCAGTACTTC
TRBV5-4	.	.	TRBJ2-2	CASSLSQFANTGELFF	TGTGCCAGCAGCTTGAGTCAGTTCGCGAACACCGGGGAGCTGTTTTTT
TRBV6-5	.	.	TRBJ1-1	CAVRSRAGNTEAFF	TGTGCCGTGCGGTCAAGGGCGGGCAACACTGAAGCTTTCTTT
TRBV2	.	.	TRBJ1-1	CASSANWNTEAFF	TGTGCCAGCAGTGCTAATTGGAACACTGAAGCTTTCTTT
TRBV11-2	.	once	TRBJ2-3	CASSLAGVGTDTQYF	TGTGCCAGCAGCTTAGCGGGAGTCGGGACAGATACGCAGTATTTT
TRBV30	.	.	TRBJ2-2	CAWSTSSTGELFF	TGTGCCTGGAGTACTAGCAGCACCGGGGAGCTGTTTTTT
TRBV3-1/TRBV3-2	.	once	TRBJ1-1	CASSRSGNTEAFF	TGTGCCAGCAGCCGCTCCGGGAACACTGAAGCTTTCTTT
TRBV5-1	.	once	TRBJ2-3	CASSRSSPQTDTQYF	TGCGCCAGCAGTAGATCTAGCCCTCAAACAGATACGCAGTATTTT
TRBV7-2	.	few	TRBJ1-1	CASSTTTGYGTEAFF	TGTGCCAGCAGCACCACTACAGGGTATGGCACTGAAGCTTTCTTT
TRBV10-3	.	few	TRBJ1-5	CAISERGTTHQPQHF	TGTGCCATCAGTGAAAGGGGAACCACGCATCAGCCCCAGCATTTT
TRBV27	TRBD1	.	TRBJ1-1	CASSYAGGRTEAFF	TGTGCCAGCAGTTATGCAGGGGGAAGGACTGAAGCTTTCTTT
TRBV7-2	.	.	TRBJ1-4	CASSLGRLSGAEKLFF	TGTGCCAGCAGTTTGGGACGGCTTTCAGGGGCAGAAAAACTGTTTTTT
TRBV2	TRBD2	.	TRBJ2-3	CATRKASGGPTDTQYF	TGTGCCACCCGCAAGGCGAGCGGGGGGCCCACAGATACGCAGTATTTT
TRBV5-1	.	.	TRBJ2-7	CASSPQRGSTYEQYF	TGCGCCAGCAGCCCCCAACGGGGGTCCACCTACGAGCAGTACTTC
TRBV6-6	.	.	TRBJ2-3	CASREGGVGTDTQYF	TGTGCCAGCAGGGAAGGAGGAGTGGGCACAGATACGCAGTATTTT